Reported below is one T cell receptor beta chain. The antigen remains undetermined. The sample comes from a study of beta chain features in type 1 diabetes. General study results and limits: Shortening of TCRB CDR3s, moderate but significant, appeared in all four CD4+ subsets of Type 1 diabetes patients. Within patients, naive, central memory and Treg TCRB repertoires seemed more similar than within healthy donors. In cDNA sequencing, cells with high TCR expression could be over-represented.

Trimming left V 0 bases short and J 1 base short, with 7 bases between. The CDR3 loop spans 15 amino acids. CDR1 is SEHNR, CDR2 FQNEAQ, per germline (reference sequence). Expressed TCRB transcripts were sequenced after all isolated RNA was converted to cDNA. Assay: immunoSEQ multiplex PCR; the TCRdb copy retains only in-frame clones and omits some. The sample carries over 650,000 clones, around 15% recorded once. The receptor was isolated from a man between 18 and 35 years old with type 1 diabetes. This rearrangement joins TRBV7-9 to TRBJ1-5; possibly TRBD1 for D (5 bases). Sequencing was carried out using naive CD4+ T cells from blood. The CDR3 is CASSLAGQSNQPQHF. The CDR3 coding sequence is TGTGCCAGCAGCTTAGCGGGGCAGAGCAATCAGCCCCAGCATTTT.